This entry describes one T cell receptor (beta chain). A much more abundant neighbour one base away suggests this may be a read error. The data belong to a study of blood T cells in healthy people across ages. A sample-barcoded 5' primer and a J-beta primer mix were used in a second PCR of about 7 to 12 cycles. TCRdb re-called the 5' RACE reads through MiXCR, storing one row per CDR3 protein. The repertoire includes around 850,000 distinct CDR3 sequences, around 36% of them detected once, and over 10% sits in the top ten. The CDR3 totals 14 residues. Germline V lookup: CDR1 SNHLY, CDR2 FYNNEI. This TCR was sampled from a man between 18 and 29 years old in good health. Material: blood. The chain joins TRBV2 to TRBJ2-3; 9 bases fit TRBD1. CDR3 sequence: CASSRDRETDMQYF. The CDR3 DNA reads TGTGCCAGCAGCCGGGACAGGGAGACAGATATGCAGTATTTT.